The present entry profiles one T cell receptor (beta chain) with its context. The entry originates in a study of blood T cell repertoires in COVID-19. Study as a whole: Researchers got acute and convalescent COVID-19 samples from the United States, Italy and Spain.

Trimming cost V 5 bases and J 5 bases; bases outside gene matches: 7. From germline, CDR1 is LNHDA and CDR2 SQIVND (reference sequence). The CDR3 has 15 amino acids. The method was immunoSEQ multiplex PCR; TCRdb's version includes in-frame clones alone and lacks a portion of them. The sample includes roughly 150,000 clones, around 89% of them seen just once. The source material was peripheral blood. The genes are TRBV19 and TRBJ2-2, with 8 bases identical to TRBD1. This TCR was sampled from a woman aged 40 to 55 with acute or convalescent COVID-19. CDR3 sequence: CASSVETGVTGELFF. The CDR3 DNA sequence: TGTGCCAGTAGTGTTGAGACAGGGGTAACCGGGGAGCTGTTTTTT.